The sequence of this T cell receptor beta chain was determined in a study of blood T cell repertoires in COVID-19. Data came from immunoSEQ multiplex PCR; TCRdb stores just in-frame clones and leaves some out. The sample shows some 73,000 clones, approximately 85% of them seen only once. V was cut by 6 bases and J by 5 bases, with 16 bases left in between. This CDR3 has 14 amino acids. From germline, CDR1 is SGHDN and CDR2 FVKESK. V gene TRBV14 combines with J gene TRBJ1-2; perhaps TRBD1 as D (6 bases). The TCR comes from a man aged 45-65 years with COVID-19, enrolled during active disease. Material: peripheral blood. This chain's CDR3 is CASSEGGLGYGYTF. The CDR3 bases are TGTGCCAGCAGTGAGGGGGGGCTTGGTTATGGCTACACCTTC.